This T cell receptor beta chain was profiled in a study of T cells in Graves' hyperthyroidism and ophthalmopathy. General observations from the study: The model predicted ophthalmopathy a median around seven months before onset.

TCR beta CDR3 sequences were amplified from RNA transcripts. The primer set for the first-round RT-PCR of the TCR CDR3 was HTBI. One entry per CDR3 protein, called by TCRdb with MiXCR from the multiplex PCR reads. This sample yields roughly 200,000 distinct CDR3 sequences, of which around 18% are seen a single time; roughly 44% belongs to the top ten. Remarks on this clonotype: Its target is not known. The junction departs from the called germline gene at one end, perhaps through a read error.

This CDR3 contains 12 residues. Germline values: CDR1 GTSNPN, CDR2 SVGIG (reference sequence). Hyperthyroidism had been newly diagnosed in patients aged 18 to 65, and its duration was under 2 months. The chain links TRBV30 to TRBJ1-1; D gene ambiguous. Material: blood. This receptor was obtained from a man aged 40-49 years with Graves' hyperthyroidism. The DNA for the CDR3 is TGTGCCGGGAGCCCTTCAGAGAATGAAGCTTTCTTT. Protein sequence: CAGSPSENEAFF.